This T cell receptor (beta chain) emerged from a study of beta chain features in type 1 diabetes. Reverse transcription of all isolated RNA meant that expressed TCRB transcripts were sequenced. Method: immunoSEQ multiplex PCR; TCRdb's copy keeps in-frame clones and lacks some. The sample holds some 150,000 clones; 6.9% are singletons and the top ten take roughly 1.4%. CDR1 and CDR2 (germline): GTSNPN, SVGIG (reference sequence). The CDR3 runs 13 residues. The V gene end was trimmed by 5 bases and the J gene end by 4 bases; junction bases not matched to a gene: 6. This TCR was recovered from a woman aged 30 to 39 in good health. The genes are TRBV30 and TRBJ1-2, with 8 bases fitting TRBD1. Material: central memory CD4+ T cells from blood. The CDR3: CAWSRQGFYGYTF. The CDR3 nucleotides are TGTGCCTGGTCCCGACAGGGGTTCTATGGCTACACCTTC. The full variable domain, its missing parts supplied by reference TRBV30 and TRBJ1-2, is SQTIHQWPATLVQPVGSPLSLECTVEGTSNPNLYWYRQAAGRGLQLLFYSVGIGQISSEVPQNLSASRPQDRQFILSSKKLLLSDSGFYLCAWSRQGFYGYTFGSGTRLTVV.